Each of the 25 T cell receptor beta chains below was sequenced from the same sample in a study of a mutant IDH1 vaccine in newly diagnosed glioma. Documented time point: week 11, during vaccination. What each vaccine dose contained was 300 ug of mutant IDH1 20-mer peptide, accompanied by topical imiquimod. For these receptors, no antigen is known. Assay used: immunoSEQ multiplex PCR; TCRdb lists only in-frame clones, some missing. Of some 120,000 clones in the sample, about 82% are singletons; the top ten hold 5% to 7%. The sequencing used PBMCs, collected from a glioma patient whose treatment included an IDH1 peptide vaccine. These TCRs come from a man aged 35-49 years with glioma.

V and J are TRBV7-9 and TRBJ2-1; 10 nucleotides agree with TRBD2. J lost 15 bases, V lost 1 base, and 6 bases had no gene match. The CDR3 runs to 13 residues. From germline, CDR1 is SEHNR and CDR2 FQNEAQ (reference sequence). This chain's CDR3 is CASSLGVAGGLFF. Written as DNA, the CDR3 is TGTGCCAGCAGCTTAGGGGTAGCGGGAGGTTTGTTCTTC.

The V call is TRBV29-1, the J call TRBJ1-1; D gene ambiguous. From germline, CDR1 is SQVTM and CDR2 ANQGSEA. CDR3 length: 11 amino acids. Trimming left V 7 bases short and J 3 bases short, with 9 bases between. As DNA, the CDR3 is TGCAGCGCCCGGCCCTACACTGAAGCTTTCTTT. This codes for CSARPYTEAFF.

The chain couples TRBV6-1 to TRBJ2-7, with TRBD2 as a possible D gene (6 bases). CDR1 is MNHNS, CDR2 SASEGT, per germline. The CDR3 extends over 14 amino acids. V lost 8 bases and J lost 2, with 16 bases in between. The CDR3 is CASEWGGMPYEQYF. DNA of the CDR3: TGTGCCAGCGAATGGGGCGGGATGCCCTACGAGCAGTACTTC.

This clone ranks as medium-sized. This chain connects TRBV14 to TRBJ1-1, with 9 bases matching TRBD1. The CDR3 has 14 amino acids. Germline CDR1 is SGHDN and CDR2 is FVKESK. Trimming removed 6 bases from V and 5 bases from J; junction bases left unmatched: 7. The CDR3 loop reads CASSPTGGKTEAFF. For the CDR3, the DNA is TGTGCCAGCAGTCCAACAGGGGGCAAGACTGAAGCTTTCTTT. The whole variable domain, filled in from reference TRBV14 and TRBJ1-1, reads EAGVTQFPSHSVIEKGQTVTLRCDPISGHDNLYWYRRVMGKEIKFLLHFVKESKQDESGMPNNRFLAERTGGTYSTLKVQPAELEDSGVYFCASSPTGGKTEAFFGQGTRLTVV.

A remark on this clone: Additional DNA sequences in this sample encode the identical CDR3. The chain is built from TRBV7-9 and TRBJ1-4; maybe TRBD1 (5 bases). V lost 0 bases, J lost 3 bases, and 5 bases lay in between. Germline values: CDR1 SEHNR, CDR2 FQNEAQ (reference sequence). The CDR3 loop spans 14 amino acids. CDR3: CASSLAGANEKLFF. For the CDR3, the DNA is TGTGCCAGCAGCTTAGCAGGGGCTAATGAAAAACTGTTTTTT.

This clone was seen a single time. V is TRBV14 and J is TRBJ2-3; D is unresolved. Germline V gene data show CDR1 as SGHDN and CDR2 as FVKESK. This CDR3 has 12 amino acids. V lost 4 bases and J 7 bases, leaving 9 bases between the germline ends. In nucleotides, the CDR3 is TGTGCCAGCAGCCTTCAGCTCCATACGCAGTATTTT. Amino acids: CASSLQLHTQYF.

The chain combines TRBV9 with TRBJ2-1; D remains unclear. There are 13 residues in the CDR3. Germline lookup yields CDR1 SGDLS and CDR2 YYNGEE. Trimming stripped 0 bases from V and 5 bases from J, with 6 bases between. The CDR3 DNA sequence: TGTGCCAGCAGCGTAGCCTTTAACAATGAGCAGTTCTTC. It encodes CASSVAFNNEQFF.

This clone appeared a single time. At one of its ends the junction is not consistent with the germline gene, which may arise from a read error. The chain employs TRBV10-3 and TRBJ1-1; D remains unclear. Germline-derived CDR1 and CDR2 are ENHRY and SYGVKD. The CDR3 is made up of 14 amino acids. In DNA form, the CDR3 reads TGTGCCAGCAGTTTCTCCGGATCGAACACTGAAGCTTTCTTT. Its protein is CASSFSGSNTEAFF.

The CDR3 loop is CASSRKLRGYDEQYF. CDR3 nucleotides: TGCGCCAGCAGCCGCAAACTTAGGGGGTATGACGAGCAGTACTTC. The rearrangement joins TRBV4-3 to TRBJ2-7; perhaps TRBD1 as D (6 bases). V gave up 4 bases and J gave up 5 bases, with 18 bases separating them. The germline V gene has CDR1 LGHNA and CDR2 YSLEER. The CDR3 covers 15 residues.

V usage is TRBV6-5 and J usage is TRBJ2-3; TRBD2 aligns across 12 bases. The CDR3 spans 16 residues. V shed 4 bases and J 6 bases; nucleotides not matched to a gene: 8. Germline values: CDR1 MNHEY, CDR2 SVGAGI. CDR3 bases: TGTGCCAGCAGTTCCCCTCTAGCGGGGGGGCGGGATACGCAGTATTTT. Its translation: CASSSPLAGGRDTQYF.

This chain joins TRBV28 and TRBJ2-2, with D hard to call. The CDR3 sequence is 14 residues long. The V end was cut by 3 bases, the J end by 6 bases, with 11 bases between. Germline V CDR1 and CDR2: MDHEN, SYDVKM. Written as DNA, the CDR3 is TGTGCCAGCAGTTTTCGGTCCGCCTCCGGGGAGCTGTTTTTT. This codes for CASSFRSASGELFF.

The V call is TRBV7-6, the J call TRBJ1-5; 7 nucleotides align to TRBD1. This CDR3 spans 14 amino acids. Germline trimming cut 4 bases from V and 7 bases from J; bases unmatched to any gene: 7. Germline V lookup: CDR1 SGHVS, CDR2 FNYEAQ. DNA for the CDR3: TGTGCCAGCAGCTCGTCAGGGGGTCAACAGCCCCAGCATTTT. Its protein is CASSSSGGQQPQHF.

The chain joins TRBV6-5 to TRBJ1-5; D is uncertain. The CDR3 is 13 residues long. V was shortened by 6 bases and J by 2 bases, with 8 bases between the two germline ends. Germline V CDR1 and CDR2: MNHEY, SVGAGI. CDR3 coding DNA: TGTGCCAGCAGCGGTGCGCGCAATCAGCCCCAGCATTTT. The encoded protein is CASSGARNQPQHF.

CDR3 nucleotide sequence: TGTGCCAGCACCGGGACTACCACCCAAGAGACCCAGTACTTC. This encodes CASTGTTTQETQYF. The gene calls are TRBV6-6 and TRBJ2-5, with 7 bases lining up with TRBD2. CDR3 size: 14 residues. Germline V gene data show CDR1 as MNHNY and CDR2 as SVGAGI (reference sequence). Trimming removed 7 bases from V and 1 base from J; junction bases left unmatched: 6.

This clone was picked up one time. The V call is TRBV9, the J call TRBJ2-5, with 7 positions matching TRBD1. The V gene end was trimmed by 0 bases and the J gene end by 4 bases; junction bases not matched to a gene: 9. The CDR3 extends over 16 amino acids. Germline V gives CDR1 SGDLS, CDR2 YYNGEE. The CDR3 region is CASSVGQTGSRETQYF. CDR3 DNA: TGTGCCAGCAGCGTAGGACAGACAGGGAGCCGAGAGACCCAGTACTTC.

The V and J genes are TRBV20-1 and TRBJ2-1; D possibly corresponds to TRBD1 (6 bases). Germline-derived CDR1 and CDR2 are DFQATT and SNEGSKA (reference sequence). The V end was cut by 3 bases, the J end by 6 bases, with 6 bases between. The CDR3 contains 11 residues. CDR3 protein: CSASRGNEQFF. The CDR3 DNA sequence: TGCAGTGCTAGCAGGGGCAATGAGCAGTTCTTC.

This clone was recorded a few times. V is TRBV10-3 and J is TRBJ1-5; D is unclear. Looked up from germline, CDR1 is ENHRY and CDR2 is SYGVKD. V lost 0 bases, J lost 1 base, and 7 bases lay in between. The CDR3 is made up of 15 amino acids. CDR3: CAISESGSSNQPQHF. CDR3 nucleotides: TGTGCCATCAGTGAGTCGGGCTCGAGCAATCAGCCCCAGCATTTT.

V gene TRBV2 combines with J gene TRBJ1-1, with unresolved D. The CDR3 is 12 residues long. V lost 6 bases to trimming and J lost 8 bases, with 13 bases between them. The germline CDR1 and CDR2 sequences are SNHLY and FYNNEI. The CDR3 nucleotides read TGTGCCAGCAGGGGCGACGGTGACGAAGCTTTCTTT. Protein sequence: CASRGDGDEAFF.

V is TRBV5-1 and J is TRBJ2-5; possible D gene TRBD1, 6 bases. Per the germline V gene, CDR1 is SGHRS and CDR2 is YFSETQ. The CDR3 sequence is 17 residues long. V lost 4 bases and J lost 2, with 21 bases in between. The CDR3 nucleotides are TGCGCCAGCAGCGCGACGACAGGCGGCTTTGGGCAAGAGACCCAGTACTTC. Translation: CASSATTGGFGQETQYF.

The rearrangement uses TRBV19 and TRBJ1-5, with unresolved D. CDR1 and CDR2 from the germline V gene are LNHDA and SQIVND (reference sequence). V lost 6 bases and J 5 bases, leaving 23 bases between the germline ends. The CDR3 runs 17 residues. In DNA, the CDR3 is TGTGCCAGTAGCCCAGCAAAAGGAGGGAGAAGGGATCAGCCCCAGCATTTT. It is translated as CASSPAKGGRRDQPQHF.

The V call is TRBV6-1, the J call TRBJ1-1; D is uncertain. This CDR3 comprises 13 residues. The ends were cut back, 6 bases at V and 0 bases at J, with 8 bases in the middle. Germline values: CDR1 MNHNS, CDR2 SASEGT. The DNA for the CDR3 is TGTGCCAGCAGGACCCAGATGAACACTGAAGCTTTCTTT. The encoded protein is CASRTQMNTEAFF.

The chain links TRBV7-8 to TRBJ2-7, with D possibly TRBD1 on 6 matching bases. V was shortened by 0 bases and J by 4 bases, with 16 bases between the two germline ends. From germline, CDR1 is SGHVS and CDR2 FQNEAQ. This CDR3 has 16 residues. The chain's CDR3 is CASSLAPRGRPYEQYF. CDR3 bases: TGTGCCAGCAGCTTAGCCCCCAGGGGTCGACCTTACGAGCAGTACTTC. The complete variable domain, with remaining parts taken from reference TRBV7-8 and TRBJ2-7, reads GAGVSQSPRYKVAKRGQDVALRCDPISGHVSLFWYQQALGQGPEFLTYFQNEAQLDKSGLPSDRFFAERPEGSVSTLKIQRTQQEDSAVYLCASSLAPRGRPYEQYFGPGTRLTVT.

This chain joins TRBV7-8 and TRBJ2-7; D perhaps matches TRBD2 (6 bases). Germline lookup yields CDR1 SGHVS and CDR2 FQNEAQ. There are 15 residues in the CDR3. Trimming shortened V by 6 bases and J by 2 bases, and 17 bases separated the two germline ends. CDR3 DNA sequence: TGTGCCAGCAGTTCAATCCGGGACTCCGCCTACGAGCAGTACTTC. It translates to CASSSIRDSAYEQYF.

The CDR3: CASNYGGDRNQPQHF. DNA for the CDR3: TGTGCCAGTAACTACGGAGGGGATCGGAATCAGCCCCAGCATTTT. The gene calls are TRBV19 and TRBJ1-5, with D possibly matching TRBD1 (5 bases). Trimming took off 7 bases at V and 4 bases at J, with 17 bases between the two ends. From germline, CDR1 is LNHDA and CDR2 SQIVND (reference sequence). This CDR3 contains 15 residues.

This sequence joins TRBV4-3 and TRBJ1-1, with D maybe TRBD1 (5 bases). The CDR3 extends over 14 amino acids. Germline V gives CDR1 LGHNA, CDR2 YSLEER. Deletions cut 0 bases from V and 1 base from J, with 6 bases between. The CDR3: CASSQETANTEAFF. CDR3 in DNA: TGCGCCAGCAGCCAAGAGACAGCGAACACTGAAGCTTTCTTT.